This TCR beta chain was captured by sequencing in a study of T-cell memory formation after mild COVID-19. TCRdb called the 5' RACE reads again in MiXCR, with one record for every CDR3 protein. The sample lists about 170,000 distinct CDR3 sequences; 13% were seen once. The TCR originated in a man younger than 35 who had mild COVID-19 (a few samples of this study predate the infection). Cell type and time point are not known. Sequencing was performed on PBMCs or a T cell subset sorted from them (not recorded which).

The CDR3, as DNA: TGCAGTGCTGGGAGAGGACAGGGGGCCGCCAGTAGCCGAGCTTTCTTT. It encodes CSAGRGQGAASSRAFF. The V and J genes are TRBV20-1 and TRBJ1-1, with 11 bases identical to TRBD1. This CDR3 has 16 residues. Trimming at V came to 5 bases and at J to 10 bases, leaving 18 bases not matched to a gene. The germline V gene encodes CDR1 DFQATT and CDR2 SNEGSKA (reference sequence).